This T cell receptor beta chain is drawn from a study of circulating CD8 cells and anti-PD-1 response in melanoma. Four subsets defined by PD-1 and/or TIGIT were sorted from live CD3+CD8+TCRalphabeta+ cells. The CDR3 has 16 residues. The junction had 15 bases not matched to a gene; V was cut back by 6 bases and J by 4 bases. Germline lookup yields CDR1 DFQATT and CDR2 SNEGSKA (reference sequence). This clonotype is deemed large. Using roughly 15 ng of total RNA, TCR libraries were made with the QIAseq Immune Repertoire TCR panel. TCRdb processed the reads anew with MiXCR; each CDR3 protein has one entry. This sample has some 740 distinct CDR3 sequences, with around 12% found just once.

Sequenced here: CD8+ T cells from PBMCs, sampled at baseline or after one month of anti-PD-1 therapy (not recorded which). The receptor comes from a human donor with melanoma. The genes are TRBV20-1 and TRBJ2-1; 7 nucleotides agree with TRBD2. DNA for the CDR3: TGCAGTGCCAGCCACCGACTGGGGGGGTCTTACAATGAGCAGTTCTTC. Residues: CSASHRLGGSYNEQFF.